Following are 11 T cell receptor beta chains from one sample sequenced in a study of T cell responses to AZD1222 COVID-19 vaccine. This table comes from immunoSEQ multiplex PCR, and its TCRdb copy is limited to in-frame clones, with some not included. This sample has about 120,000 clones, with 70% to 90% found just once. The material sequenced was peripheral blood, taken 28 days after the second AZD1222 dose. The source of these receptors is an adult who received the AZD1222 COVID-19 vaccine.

The CDR3 loop is CASRRDIGYEQYF. The CDR3 region has the DNA TGTGCCAGCAGGAGGGACATCGGATACGAGCAGTACTTC. This rearrangement joins TRBV6-5 to TRBJ2-7; weak D call: TRBD1 (6 bases). V lost 6 bases and J 4 bases, leaving 13 bases between the germline ends. The CDR3 spans 13 residues. Germline CDR1 and CDR2: MNHEY and SVGAGI.

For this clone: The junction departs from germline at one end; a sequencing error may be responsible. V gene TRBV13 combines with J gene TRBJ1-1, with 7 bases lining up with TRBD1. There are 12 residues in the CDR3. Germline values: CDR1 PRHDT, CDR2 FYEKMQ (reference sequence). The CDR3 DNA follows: TGTGCCAGCAGCCAAAGAAGACAGGGCGCACCGTTT. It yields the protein CASSQRRQGAPF.

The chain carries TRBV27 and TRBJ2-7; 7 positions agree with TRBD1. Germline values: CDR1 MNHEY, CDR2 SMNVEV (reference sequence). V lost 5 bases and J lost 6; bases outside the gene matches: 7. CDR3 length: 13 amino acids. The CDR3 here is CASSAPGTAEQYF. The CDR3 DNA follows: TGTGCCAGCAGTGCTCCAGGGACAGCCGAGCAGTACTTC.

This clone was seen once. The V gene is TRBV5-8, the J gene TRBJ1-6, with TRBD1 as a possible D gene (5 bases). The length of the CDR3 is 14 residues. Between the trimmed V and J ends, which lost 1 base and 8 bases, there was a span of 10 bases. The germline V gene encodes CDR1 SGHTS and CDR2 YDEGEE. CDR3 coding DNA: TGTGCCAGCAGCTTGTGGCAGGGCGATTCACCCCTCCACTTT. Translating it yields CASSLWQGDSPLHF.

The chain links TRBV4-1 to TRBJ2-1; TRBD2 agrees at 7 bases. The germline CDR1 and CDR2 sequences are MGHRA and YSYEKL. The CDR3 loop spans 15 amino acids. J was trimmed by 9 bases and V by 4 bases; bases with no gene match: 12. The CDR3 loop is CASSPALTSSSEQFF. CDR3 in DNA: TGCGCCAGCAGCCCTGCCCTGACTAGCTCCAGTGAGCAGTTCTTC.

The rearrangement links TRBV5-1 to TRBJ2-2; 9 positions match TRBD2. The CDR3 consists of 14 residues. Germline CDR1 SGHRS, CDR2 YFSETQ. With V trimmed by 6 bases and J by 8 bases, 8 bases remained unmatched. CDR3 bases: TGCGCCAGCAAGGGCGGGGGGGCCTCTGGGGAGCTGTTTTTT. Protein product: CASKGGGASGELFF. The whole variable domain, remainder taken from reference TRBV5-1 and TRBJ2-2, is KAGVTQTPRYLIKTRGQQVTLSCSPISGHRSVSWYQQTPGQGLQFLFEYFSETQRNKGNFPGRFSGRQFSNSRSEMNVSTLELGDSALYLCASKGGGASGELFFGEGSRLTVL.

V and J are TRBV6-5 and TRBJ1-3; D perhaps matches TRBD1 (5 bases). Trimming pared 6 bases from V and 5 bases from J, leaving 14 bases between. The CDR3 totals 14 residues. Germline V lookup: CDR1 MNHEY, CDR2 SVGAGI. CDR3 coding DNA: TGTGCCAGCAGGGTCCGGGGCCCCCGAAACACCATATATTTT. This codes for CASRVRGPRNTIYF.

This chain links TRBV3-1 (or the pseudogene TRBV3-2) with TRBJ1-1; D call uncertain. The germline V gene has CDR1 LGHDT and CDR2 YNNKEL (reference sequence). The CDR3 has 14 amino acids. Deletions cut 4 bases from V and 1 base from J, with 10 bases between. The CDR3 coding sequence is TGTGCCAGCAGCCCTGAAGATAAGAACACTGAAGCTTTCTTT. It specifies CASSPEDKNTEAFF.

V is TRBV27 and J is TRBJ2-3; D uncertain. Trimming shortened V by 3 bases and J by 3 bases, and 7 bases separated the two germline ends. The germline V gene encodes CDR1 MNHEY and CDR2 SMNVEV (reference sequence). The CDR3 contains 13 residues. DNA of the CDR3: TGTGCCAGCAGTTTTGTATTGACAGATACGCAGTATTTT. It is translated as CASSFVLTDTQYF.

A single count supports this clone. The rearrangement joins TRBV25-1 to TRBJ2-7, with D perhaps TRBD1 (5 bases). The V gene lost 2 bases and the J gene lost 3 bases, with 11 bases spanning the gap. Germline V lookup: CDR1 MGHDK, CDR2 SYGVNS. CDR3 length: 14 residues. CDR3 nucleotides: TGTGCCAGCAGTGAACCAGGGATAAGCTACGAGCAGTACTTC. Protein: CASSEPGISYEQYF.

CDR3 in amino acids: CASSNSGEAFF. The CDR3 DNA sequence: TGTGCCAGCAGCAACTCAGGTGAAGCTTTCTTT. The chain uses TRBV5-5 and TRBJ1-1, with D uncertain. CDR3 length equals 11 residues. CDR1 SGHKS and CDR2 YYEKEE come from the germline V gene (reference sequence). The germline V and J ends were trimmed by 4 bases and 7 bases, with 8 bases remaining between them.